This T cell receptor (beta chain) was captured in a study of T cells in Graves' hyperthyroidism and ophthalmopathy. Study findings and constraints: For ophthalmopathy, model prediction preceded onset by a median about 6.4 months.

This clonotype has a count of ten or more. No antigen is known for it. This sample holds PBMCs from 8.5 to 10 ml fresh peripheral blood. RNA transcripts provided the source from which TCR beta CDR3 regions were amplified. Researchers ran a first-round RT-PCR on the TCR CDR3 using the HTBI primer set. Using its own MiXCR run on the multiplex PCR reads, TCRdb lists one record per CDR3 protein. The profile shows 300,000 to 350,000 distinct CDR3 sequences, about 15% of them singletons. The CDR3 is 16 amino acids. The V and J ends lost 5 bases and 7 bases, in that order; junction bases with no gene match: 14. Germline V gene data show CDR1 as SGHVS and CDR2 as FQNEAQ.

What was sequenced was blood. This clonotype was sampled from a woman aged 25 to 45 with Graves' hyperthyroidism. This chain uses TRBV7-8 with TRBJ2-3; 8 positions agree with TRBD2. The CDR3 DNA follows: TGTGCCAGCAGCCCCGGCAGGGCGGGAGGCCGGCATACGCAGTATTTT. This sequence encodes CASSPGRAGGRHTQYF.